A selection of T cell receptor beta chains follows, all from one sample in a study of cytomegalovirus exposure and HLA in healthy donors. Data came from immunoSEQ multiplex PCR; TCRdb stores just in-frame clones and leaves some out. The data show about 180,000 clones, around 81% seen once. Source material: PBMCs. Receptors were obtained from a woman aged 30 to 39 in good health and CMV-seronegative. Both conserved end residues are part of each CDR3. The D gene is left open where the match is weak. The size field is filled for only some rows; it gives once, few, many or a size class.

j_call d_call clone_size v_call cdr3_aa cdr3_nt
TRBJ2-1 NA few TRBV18 CASSPPSGSSYNEQFF TGTGCCAGCTCACCACCTAGCGGAAGCTCCTACAATGAGCAGTTCTTC
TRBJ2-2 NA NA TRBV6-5 CASSYRPGVTGELFF TGTGCCAGCAGTTACAGGCCGGGGGTGACCGGGGAGCTGTTTTTT
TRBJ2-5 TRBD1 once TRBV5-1 CASSLARTGGETQYF TGCGCCAGCAGCTTGGCGCGGACAGGGGGAGAGACCCAGTACTTC
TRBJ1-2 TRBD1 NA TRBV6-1 CASNRDRGGYYGYTF TGTGCCAGCAATCGGGACAGGGGTGGATATTATGGCTACACCTTC
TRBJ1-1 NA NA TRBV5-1 CASSNPPGPEAFF TGCGCCAGCAGCAACCCGCCGGGTCCTGAAGCTTTCTTT
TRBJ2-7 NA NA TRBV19 CASSANPRDYEQYF TGTGCCAGTAGTGCAAACCCACGGGACTACGAGCAGTACTTC
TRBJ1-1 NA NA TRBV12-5 CASGFSRSEAFF TGTGCTAGTGGTTTTTCCAGGTCTGAAGCTTTCTTT
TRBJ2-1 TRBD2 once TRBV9 CASSVWGGSYNEQFF TGTGCCAGCAGCGTATGGGGGGGCTCCTACAATGAGCAGTTCTTC
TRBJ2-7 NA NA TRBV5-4 CASNTGGVSGSYEQYF TGTGCCAGCAACACAGGCGGGGTGTCGGGCTCCTACGAGCAGTACTTC
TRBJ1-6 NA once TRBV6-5 CASSYRTTGASPLHF TGTGCCAGCAGTTATCGGACTACAGGAGCCTCACCCCTCCACTTT
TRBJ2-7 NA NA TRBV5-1 CASSLDWSGAGYEQYF TGCGCCAGCAGCTTGGATTGGTCAGGGGCTGGATACGAGCAGTACTTC